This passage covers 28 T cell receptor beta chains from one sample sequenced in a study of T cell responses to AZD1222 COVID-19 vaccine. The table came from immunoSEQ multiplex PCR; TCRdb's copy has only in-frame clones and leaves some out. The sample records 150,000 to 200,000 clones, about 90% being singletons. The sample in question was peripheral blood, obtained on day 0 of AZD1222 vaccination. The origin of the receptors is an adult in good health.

CDR3 sequence reads: CASSPGGFGTNTGELFF. As DNA, the CDR3 is TGTGCCAGCAGCCCGGGCGGTTTCGGGACAAACACCGGGGAGCTGTTTTTT. This chain links TRBV11-3 with TRBJ2-2, with D possibly TRBD1 on 6 matching bases. V was shortened by 5 bases and J by 2 bases, with 18 bases between the two germline ends. This CDR3 is 17 amino acids long. Germline V CDR1 and CDR2: SGHNT, YENEEA.

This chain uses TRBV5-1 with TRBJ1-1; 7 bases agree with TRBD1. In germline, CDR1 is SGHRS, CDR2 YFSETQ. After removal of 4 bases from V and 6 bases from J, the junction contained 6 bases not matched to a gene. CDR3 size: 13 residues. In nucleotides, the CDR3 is TGCGCCAGCAGCCACGGACAGGCTTCTGAAGCTTTCTTT. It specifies CASSHGQASEAFF.

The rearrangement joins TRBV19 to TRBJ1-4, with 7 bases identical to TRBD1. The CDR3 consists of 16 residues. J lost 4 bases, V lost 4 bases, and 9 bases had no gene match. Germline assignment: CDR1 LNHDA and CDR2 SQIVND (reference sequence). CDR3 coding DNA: TGTGCCAGTAGTACCCGACAGGGAAAGGGTAATGAAAAACTGTTTTTT. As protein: CASSTRQGKGNEKLFF.

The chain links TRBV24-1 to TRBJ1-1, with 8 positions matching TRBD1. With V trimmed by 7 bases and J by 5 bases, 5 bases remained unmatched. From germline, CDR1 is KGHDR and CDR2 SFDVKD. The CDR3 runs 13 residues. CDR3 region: CATRQGGRTEAFF. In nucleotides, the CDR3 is TGTGCCACCAGACAGGGGGGGAGGACTGAAGCTTTCTTT.

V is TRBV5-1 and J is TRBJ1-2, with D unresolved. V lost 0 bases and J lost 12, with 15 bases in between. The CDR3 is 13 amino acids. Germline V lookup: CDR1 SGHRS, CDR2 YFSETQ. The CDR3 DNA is TGCGCCAGCAGCTTGGCGGACTTGGTTATTAACACCTTC. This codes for CASSLADLVINTF.

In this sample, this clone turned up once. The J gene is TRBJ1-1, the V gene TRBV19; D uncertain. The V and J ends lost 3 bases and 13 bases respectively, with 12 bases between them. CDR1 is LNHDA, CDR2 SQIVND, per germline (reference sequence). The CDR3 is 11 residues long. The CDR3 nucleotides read TGTGCCAGTAGTATTGAAACAGTGCTTTTCTTT. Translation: CASSIETVLFF.

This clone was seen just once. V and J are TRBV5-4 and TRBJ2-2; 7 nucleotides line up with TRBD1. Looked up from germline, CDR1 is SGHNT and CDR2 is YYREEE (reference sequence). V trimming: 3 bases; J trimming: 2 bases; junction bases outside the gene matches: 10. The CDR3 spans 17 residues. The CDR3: CASSSVSGTANTGELFF. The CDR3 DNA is TGTGCCAGCAGCTCCGTTTCCGGGACAGCAAACACCGGGGAGCTGTTTTTT. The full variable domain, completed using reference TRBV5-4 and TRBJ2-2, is ETGVTQSPTHLIKTRGQQVTLRCSSQSGHNTVSWYQQALGQGPQFIFQYYREEENGRGNFPPRFSGLQFPNYSSELNVNALELDDSALYLCASSSVSGTANTGELFFGEGSRLTVL.

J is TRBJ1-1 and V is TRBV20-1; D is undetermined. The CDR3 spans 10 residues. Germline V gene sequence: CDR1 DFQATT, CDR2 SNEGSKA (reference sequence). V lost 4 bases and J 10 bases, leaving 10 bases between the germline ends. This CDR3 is CSAIRGGAFF. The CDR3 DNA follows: TGCAGTGCTATTAGAGGAGGAGCTTTCTTT.

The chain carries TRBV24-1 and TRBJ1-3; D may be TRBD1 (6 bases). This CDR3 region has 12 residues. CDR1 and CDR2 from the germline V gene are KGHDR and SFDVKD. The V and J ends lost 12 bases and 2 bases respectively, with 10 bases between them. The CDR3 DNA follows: TGTGCCGCACAGGGTCCTGGAAACACCATATATTTT. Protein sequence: CAAQGPGNTIYF.

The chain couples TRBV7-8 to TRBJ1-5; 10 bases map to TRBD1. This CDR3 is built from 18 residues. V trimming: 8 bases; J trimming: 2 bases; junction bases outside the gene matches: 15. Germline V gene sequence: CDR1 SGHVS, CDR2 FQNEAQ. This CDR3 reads CASSAGQGGFSRNQPQHF. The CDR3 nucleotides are TGTGCCAGCTCAGCTGGACAGGGGGGTTTTTCGCGCAATCAGCCCCAGCATTTT.

The CDR3 DNA is TGCAGCGTTGGGACAGGGGACACCGGGGAGCTGTTTTTT. As protein: CSVGTGDTGELFF. The chain has TRBV29-1 and TRBJ2-2; 9 bases agree with TRBD1. Germline-derived CDR1 and CDR2 are SQVTM and ANQGSEA. This CDR3 region has 13 residues. V shed 4 bases and J 3 bases; nucleotides not matched to a gene: 0.

CDR3 nucleotide sequence: TGTGCCAGCAGCCAAGAAGTGGTCCAAGAGACCCAGTACTTC. Protein product: CASSQEVVQETQYF. The V and J genes are TRBV4-2 and TRBJ2-5; D not resolved. This CDR3 has 14 amino acids. V was clipped by 0 bases and J by 1 base, with 6 bases between them. Germline assignment: CDR1 LGHNA and CDR2 YNFKEQ.

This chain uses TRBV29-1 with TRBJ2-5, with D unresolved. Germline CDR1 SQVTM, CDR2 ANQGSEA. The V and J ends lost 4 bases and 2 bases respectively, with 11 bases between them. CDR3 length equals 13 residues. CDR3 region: CSVAARRQETQYF. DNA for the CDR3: TGCAGCGTTGCCGCCAGGCGTCAAGAGACCCAGTACTTC.

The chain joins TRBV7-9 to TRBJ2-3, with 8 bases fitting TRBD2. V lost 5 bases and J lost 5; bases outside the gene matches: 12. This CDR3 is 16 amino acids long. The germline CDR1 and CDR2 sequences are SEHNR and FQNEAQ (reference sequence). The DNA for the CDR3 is TGTGCCAGCAGCCCCCGGGGAGCGGGAGAAGGAGATACGCAGTATTTT. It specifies CASSPRGAGEGDTQYF.

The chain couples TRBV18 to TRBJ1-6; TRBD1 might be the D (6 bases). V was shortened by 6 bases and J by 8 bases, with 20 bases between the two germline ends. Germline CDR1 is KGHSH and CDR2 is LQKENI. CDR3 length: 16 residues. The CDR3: CASSRRDIPNYSPLHF. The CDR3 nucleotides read TGTGCCAGCTCGAGAAGGGACATCCCCAATTATTCACCCCTCCACTTT. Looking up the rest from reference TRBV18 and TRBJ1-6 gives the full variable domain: NAGVMQNPRHLVRRRGQEARLRCSPMKGHSHVYWYRQLPEEGLKFMVYLQKENIIDESGMPKERFSAEFPKEGPSILRIQQVVRGDSAAYFCASSRRDIPNYSPLHFGNGTRLTVT.

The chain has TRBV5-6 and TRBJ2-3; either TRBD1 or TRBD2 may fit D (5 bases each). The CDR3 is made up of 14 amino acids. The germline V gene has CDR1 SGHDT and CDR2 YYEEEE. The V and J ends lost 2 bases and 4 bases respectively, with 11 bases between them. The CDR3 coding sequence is TGTGCCAGCAGCTTCGGGGACGAGGCAGATACGCAGTATTTT. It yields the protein CASSFGDEADTQYF.

The CDR3 DNA reads as TGTGCCAGCAGCTTATACCAGAACACTGAAGCTTTCTTT. It is translated as CASSLYQNTEAFF. The chain uses TRBV11-3 and TRBJ1-1, with D hard to call. The CDR3 covers 13 residues. Germline loops: CDR1 SGHNT, CDR2 YENEEA. The V and J ends lost 2 bases and 1 base respectively, with 5 bases between them.

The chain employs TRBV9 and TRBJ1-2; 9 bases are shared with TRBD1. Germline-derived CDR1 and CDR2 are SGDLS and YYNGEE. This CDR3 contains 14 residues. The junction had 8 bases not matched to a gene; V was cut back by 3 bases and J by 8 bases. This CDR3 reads CASSGLQGAQGYTF. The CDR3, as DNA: TGTGCCAGCAGCGGATTACAGGGGGCGCAGGGCTACACCTTC. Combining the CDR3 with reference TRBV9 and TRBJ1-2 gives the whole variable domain DSGVTQTPKHLITATGQRVTLRCSPRSGDLSVYWYQQSLDQGLQFLIQYYNGEERAKGNILERFSAQQFPDLHSELNLSSLELGDSALYFCASSGLQGAQGYTFGSGTRLTVV.

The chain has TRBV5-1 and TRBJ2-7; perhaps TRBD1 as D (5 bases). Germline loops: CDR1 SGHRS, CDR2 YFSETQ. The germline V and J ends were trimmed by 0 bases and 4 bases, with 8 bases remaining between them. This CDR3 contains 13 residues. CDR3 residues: CASSLEGYYEQYF. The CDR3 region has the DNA TGCGCCAGCAGCTTGGAGGGGTATTACGAGCAGTACTTC. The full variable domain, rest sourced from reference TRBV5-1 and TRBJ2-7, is KAGVTQTPRYLIKTRGQQVTLSCSPISGHRSVSWYQQTPGQGLQFLFEYFSETQRNKGNFPGRFSGRQFSNSRSEMNVSTLELGDSALYLCASSLEGYYEQYFGPGTRLTVT.

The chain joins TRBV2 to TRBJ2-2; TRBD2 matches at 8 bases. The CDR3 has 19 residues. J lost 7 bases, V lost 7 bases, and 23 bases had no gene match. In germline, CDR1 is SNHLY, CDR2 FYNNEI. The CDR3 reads CASNPGGLGPSAIIGELFF. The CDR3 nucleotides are TGTGCCAGCAACCCGGGGGGACTAGGTCCTTCCGCAATAATCGGGGAGCTGTTTTTT.

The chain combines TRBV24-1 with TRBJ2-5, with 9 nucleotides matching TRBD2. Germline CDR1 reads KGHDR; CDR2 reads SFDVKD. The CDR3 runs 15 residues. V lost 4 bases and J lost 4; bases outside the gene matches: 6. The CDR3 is CATSDPTSGRETQYF. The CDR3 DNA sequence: TGTGCCACCAGTGACCCAACTAGCGGGCGAGAGACCCAGTACTTC.

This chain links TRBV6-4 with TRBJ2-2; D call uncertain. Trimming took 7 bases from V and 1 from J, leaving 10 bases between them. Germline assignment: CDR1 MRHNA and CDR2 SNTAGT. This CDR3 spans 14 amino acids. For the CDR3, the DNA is TGTGCCAGCACCTTGGACGGGAACACCGGGGAGCTGTTTTTT. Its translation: CASTLDGNTGELFF.

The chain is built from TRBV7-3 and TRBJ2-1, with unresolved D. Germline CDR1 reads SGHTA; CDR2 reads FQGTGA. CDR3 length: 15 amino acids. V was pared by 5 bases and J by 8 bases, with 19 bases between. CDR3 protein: CASSLVPAGFYEQFF. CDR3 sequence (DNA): TGTGCCAGCAGCCTTGTTCCGGCAGGATTCTATGAGCAGTTCTTC. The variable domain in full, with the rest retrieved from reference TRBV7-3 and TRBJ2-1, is GAGVSQTPSNKVTEKGKYVELRCDPISGHTALYWYRQSLGQGPEFLIYFQGTGAADDSGLPNDRFFAVRPEGSVSTLKIQRTERGDSAVYLCASSLVPAGFYEQFFGPGTRLTVL.

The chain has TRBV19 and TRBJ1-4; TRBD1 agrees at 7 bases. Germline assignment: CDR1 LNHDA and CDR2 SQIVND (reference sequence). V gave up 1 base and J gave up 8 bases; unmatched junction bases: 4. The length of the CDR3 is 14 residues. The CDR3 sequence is CASSIVPDREKLFF. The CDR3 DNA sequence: TGTGCCAGTAGTATAGTTCCGGACAGGGAAAAACTGTTTTTT.

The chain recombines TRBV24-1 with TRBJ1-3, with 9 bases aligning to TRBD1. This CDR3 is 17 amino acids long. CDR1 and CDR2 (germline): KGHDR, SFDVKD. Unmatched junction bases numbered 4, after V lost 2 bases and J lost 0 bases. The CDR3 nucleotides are TGTGCCACCAGTGATTCCGGACAGGGGAGCTCTGGAAACACCATATATTTT. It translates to CATSDSGQGSSGNTIYF.

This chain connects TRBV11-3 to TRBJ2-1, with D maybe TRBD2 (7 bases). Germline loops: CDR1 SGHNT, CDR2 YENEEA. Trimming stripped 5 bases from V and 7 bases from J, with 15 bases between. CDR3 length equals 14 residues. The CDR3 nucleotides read TGTGCCAGCAGCCTAAGGGGGGGGGAAAATGAGCAGTTCTTC. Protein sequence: CASSLRGGENEQFF. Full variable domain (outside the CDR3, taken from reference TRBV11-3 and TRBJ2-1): EAGVVQSPRYKIIEKKQPVAFWCNPISGHNTLYWYLQNLGQGPELLIRYENEEAVDDSQLPKDRFSAERLKGVDSTLKIQPAELGDSAVYLCASSLRGGENEQFFGPGTRLTVL.

This CDR3 reads CASTSGLAVYEQYF. The CDR3 DNA reads TGTGCCAGCACCTCAGGACTAGCGGTATACGAGCAGTACTTC. V is TRBV6-5 and J is TRBJ2-7; 10 bases line up with TRBD2. The germline V gene encodes CDR1 MNHEY and CDR2 SVGAGI. Unmatched junction bases numbered 7, after V lost 7 bases and J lost 4 bases. The CDR3 runs to 14 residues.

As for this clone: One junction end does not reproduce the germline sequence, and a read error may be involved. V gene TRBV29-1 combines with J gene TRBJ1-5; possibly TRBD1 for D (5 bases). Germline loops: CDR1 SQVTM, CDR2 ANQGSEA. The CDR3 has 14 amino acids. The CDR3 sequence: CSVQDSNSNQPQHF. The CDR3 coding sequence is TGCAGCGTTCAAGACAGTAATAGCAATCAGCCCCAGCATTTT.